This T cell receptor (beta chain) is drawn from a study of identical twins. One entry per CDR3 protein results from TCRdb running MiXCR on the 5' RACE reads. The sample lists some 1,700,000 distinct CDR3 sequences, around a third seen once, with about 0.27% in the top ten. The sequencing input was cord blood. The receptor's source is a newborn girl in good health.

The CDR3 reads CSARSGTSVWDEQFF. CDR3 DNA sequence: TGCAGTGCTCGCTCCGGGACTAGCGTCTGGGATGAGCAGTTCTTC. V usage is TRBV20-1 and J usage is TRBJ2-1; 10 nucleotides agree with TRBD2. Germline V gene lookup returns CDR1 DFQATT and CDR2 SNEGSKA (reference sequence). With 5 bases clipped from V and 8 bases from J, the junction kept 12 bases outside the gene matches. CDR3 length equals 15 residues.